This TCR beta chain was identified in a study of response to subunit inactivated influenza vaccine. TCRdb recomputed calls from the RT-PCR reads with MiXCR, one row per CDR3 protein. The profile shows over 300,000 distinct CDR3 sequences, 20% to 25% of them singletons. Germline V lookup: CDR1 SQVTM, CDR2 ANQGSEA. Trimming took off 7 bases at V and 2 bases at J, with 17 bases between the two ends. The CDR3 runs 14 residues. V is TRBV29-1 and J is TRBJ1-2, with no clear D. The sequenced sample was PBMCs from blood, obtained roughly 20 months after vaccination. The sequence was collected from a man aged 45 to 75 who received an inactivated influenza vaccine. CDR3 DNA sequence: TGCAGCGCACATTTAGGGATGAGGAACTATGGCTACACCTTC. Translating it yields CSAHLGMRNYGYTF.